This T cell receptor beta chain was profiled in a study of PD-L1 blockade in urothelial cancer. This clone was counted once. Its antigen remains unidentified. The CDR3 loop spans 14 amino acids. V lost 7 bases to trimming and J lost 8 bases; unmatched junction nucleotides: 5. Looked up from germline, CDR1 is SGDLS and CDR2 is YYNGEE. Study-wide findings and caveats: Better survival was predicted when blood TCR clonality before treatment fell below the median.

The table came from immunoSEQ multiplex PCR; TCRdb's copy has only in-frame clones and leaves some out. Of 33,000 or so clones listed, roughly 87% are singletons. Source: PBMCs, taken around atezolizumab (anti-PD-L1) treatment. This rearrangement joins TRBV9 to TRBJ1-6; 11 positions agree with TRBD1. The sequence was collected from a man in his 70s with urothelial cancer. This chain's CDR3 is CASGTGQGDSPLHF. The CDR3 coding sequence is TGTGCCAGCGGCACGGGACAGGGGGATTCACCCCTCCACTTT.